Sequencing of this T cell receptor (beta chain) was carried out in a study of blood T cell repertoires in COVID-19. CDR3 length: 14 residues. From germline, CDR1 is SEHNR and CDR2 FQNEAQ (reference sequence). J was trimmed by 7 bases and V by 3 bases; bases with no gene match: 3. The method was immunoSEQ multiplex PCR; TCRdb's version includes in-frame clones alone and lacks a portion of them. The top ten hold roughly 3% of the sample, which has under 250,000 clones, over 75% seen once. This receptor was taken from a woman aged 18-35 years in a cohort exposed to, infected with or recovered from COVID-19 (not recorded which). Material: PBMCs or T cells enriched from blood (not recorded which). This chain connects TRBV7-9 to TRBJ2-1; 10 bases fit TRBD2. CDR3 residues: CASSFASGSNEQFF. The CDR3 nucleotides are TGTGCCAGCAGCTTTGCTAGCGGGAGTAATGAGCAGTTCTTC.